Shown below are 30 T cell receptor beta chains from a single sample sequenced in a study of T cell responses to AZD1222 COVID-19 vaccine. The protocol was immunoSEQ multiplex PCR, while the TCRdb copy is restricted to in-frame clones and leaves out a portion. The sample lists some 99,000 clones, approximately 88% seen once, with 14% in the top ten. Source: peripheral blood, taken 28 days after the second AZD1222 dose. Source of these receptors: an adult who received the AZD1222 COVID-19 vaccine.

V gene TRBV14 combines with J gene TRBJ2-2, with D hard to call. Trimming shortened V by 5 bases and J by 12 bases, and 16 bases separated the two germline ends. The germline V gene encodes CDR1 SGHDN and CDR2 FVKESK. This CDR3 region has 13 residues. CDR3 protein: CASSYGDPGKLFF. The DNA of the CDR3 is TGTGCCAGCAGCTACGGTGACCCGGGCAAGCTGTTTTTT.

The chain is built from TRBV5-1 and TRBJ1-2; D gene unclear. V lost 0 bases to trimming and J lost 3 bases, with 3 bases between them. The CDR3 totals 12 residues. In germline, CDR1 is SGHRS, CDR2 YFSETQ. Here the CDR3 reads CASSLDYYGYTF. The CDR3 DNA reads TGCGCCAGCAGCTTGGATTACTATGGCTACACCTTC.

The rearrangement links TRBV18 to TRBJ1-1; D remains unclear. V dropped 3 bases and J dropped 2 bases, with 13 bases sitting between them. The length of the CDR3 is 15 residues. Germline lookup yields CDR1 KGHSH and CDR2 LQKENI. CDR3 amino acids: CASSPGRRVNTEAFF. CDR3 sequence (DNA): TGTGCCAGCTCACCCGGACGGAGGGTTAACACTGAAGCTTTCTTT.

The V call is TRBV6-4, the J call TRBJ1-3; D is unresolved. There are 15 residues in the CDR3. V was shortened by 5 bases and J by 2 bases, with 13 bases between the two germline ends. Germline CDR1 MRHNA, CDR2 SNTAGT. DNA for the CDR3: TGTGCCAGCAGTCTCTTCTGGGGTACTGGAAACACCATATATTTT. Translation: CASSLFWGTGNTIYF.

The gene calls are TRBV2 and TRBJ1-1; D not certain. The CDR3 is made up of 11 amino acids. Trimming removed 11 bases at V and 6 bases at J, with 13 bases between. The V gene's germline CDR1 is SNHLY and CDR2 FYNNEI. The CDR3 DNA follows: TGTGCCGGCACCATTAGGCCTGAAGCTTTCTTT. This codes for CAGTIRPEAFF.

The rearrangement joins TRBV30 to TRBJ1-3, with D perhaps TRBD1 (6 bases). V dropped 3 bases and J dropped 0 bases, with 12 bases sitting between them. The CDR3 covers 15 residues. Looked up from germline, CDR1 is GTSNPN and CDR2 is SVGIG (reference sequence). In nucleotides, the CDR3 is TGTGCCTGGAGAACCACAGGGAGCTCTGGAAACACCATATATTTT. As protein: CAWRTTGSSGNTIYF.

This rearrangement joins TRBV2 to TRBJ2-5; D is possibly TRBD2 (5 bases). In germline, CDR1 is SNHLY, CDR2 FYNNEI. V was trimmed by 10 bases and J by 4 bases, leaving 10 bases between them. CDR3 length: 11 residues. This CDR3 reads CATSGRETQYF. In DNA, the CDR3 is TGTGCCACCAGCGGTAGAGAGACCCAGTACTTC. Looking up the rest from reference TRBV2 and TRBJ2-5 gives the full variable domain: EPEVTQTPSHQVTQMGQEVILRCVPISNHLYFYWYRQILGQKVEFLVSFYNNEISEKSEIFDDQFSVERPDGSNFTLKIRSTKLEDSAMYFCATSGRETQYFGPGTRLLVL.

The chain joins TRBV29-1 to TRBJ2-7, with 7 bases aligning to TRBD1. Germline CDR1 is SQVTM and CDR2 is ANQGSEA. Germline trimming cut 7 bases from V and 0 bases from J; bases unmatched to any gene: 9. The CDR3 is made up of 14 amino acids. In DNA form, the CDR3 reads TGCAGCGCCCGACAGGGACAGAGCTCCTACGAGCAGTACTTC. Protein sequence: CSARQGQSSYEQYF.

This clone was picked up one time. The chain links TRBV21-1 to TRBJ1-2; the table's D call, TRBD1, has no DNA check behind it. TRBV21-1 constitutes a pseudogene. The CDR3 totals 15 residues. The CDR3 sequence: CASSQTSDRGYGYTF. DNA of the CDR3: TGTGCCAGCAGCCAAACTTCTGACAGGGGCTATGGCTACACCTTC.

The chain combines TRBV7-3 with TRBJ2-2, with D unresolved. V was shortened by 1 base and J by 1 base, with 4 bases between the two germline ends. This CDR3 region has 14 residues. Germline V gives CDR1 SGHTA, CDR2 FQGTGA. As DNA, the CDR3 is TGTGCCAGCAGCTTAAGGGGGAACACCGGGGAGCTGTTTTTT. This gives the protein CASSLRGNTGELFF. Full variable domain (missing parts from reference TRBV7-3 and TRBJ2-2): GAGVSQTPSNKVTEKGKYVELRCDPISGHTALYWYRQSLGQGPEFLIYFQGTGAADDSGLPNDRFFAVRPEGSVSTLKIQRTERGDSAVYLCASSLRGNTGELFFGEGSRLTVL.

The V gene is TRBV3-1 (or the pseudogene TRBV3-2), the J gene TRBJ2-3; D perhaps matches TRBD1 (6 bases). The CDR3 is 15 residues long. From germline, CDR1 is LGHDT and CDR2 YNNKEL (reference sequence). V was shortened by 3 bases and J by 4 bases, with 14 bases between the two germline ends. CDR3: CASSHTTQGADTQYF. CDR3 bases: TGTGCCAGCAGCCACACCACACAGGGCGCAGATACGCAGTATTTT.

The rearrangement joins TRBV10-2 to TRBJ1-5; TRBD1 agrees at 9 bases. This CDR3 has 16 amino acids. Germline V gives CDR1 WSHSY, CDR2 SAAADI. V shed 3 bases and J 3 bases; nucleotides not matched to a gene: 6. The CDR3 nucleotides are TGCGCCAGCAGTGATCGGGGACAGGGCCACAATCAGCCCCAGCATTTT. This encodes CASSDRGQGHNQPQHF.

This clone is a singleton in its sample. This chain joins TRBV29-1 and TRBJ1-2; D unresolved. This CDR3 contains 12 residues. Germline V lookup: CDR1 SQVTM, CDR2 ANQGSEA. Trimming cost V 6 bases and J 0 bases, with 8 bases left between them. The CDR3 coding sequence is TGCAGCGTGGCCTGGTCTAACTATGGCTACACCTTC. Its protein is CSVAWSNYGYTF.

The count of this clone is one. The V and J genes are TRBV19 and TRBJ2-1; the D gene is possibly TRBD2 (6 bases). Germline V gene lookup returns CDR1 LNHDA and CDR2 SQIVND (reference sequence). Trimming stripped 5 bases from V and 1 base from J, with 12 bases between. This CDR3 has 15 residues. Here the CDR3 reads CASSLGGRSYNEQFF. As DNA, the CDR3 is TGTGCCAGTAGTCTCGGGGGTAGGTCCTACAATGAGCAGTTCTTC.

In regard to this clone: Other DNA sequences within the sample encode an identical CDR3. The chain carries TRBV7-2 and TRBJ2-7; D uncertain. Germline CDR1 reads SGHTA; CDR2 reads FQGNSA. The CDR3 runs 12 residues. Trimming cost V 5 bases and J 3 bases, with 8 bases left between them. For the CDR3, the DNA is TGTGCCAGCAGCCCAGGCGGCTACGAGCAGTACTTC. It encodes CASSPGGYEQYF.

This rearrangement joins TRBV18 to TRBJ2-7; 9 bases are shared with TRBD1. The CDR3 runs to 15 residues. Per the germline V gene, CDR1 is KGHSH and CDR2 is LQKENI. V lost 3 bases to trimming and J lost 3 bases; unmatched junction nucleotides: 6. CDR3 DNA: TGTGCCAGCTCACCCTACAGGGGGCAAATCTACGAGCAGTACTTC. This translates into CASSPYRGQIYEQYF.

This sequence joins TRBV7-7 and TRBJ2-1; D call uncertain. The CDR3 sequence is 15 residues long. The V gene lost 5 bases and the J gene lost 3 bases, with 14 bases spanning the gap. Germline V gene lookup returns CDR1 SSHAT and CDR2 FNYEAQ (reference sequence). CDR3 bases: TGTGCCAGCAGCCCGACACGAAGGGTCTACAATGAGCAGTTCTTC. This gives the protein CASSPTRRVYNEQFF.

This CDR3 is CASSFVGNYEQYF. For the CDR3, the DNA is TGTGCCAGCAGCTTCGTCGGGAACTACGAGCAGTACTTC. The chain combines TRBV7-9 with TRBJ2-7; a weak D match, TRBD2 (5 bases). CDR1 SEHNR and CDR2 FQNEAQ come from the germline V gene (reference sequence). This CDR3 is 13 amino acids long. V dropped 3 bases and J dropped 3 bases, with 9 bases sitting between them.

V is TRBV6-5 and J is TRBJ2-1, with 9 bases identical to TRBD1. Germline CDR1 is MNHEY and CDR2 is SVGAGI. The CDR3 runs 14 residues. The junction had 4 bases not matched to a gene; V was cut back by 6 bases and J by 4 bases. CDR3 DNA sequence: TGTGCCAGCAGAAGGGACAGGGATTACAATGAGCAGTTCTTC. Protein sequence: CASRRDRDYNEQFF.

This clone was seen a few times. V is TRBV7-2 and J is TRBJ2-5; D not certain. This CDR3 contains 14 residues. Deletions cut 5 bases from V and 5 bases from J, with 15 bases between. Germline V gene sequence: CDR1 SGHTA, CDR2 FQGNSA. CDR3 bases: TGTGCCAGCAGCGCCCGGGCCGGCTGGGAGACCCAGTACTTC. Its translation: CASSARAGWETQYF.

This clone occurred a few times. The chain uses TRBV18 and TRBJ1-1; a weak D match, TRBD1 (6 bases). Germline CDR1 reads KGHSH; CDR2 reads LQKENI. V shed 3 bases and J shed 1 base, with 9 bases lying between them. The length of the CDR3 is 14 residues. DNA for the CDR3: TGTGCCAGCTCACCGGGGGCTTGGAACACTGAAGCTTTCTTT. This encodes CASSPGAWNTEAFF.

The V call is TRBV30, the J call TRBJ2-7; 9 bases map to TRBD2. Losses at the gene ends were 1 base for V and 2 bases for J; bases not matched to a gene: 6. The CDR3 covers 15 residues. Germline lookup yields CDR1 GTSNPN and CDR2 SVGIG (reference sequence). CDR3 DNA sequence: TGTGCCTGGAGTGCCTATGCGGGAGGGCCCTACGAGCAGTACTTC. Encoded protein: CAWSAYAGGPYEQYF.

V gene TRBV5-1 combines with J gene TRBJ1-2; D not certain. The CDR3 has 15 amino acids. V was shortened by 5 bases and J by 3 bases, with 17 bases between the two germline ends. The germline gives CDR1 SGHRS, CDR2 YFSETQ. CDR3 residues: CASRWDSENDYGYTF. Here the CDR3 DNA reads TGCGCCAGCAGGTGGGATTCGGAAAACGACTATGGCTACACCTTC.

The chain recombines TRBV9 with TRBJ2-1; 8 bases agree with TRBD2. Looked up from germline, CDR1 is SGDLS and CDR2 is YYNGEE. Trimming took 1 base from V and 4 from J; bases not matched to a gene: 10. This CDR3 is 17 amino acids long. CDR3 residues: CASSVTSGESTYNEQFF. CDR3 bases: TGTGCCAGCAGCGTAACTAGCGGCGAATCTACTTACAATGAGCAGTTCTTC.

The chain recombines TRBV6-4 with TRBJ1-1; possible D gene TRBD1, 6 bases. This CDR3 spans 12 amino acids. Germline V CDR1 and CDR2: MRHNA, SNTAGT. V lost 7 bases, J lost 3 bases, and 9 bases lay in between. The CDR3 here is CASKGGDTEAFF. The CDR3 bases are TGTGCCAGCAAGGGGGGGGACACTGAAGCTTTCTTT.

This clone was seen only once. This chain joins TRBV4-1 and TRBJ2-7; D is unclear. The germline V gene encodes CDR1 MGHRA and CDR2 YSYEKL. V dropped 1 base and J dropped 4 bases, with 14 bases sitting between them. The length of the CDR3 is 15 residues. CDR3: CASSQGTLSPYEQYF. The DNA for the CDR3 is TGCGCCAGCAGCCAAGGGACCCTAAGTCCATACGAGCAGTACTTC.

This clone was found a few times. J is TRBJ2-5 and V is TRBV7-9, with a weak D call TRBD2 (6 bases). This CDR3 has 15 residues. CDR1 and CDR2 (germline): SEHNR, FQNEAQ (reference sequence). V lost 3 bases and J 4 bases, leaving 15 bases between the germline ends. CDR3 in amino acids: CASSLLEGLAETQYF. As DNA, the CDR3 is TGTGCCAGCAGCTTGTTGGAGGGGCTGGCAGAGACCCAGTACTTC.

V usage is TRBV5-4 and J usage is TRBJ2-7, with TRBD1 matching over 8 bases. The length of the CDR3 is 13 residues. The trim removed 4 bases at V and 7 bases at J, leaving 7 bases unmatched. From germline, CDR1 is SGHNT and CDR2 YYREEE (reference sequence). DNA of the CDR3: TGTGCCAGCAGCGCGGACAGGGTGGGGGAGCAGTACTTC. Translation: CASSADRVGEQYF.

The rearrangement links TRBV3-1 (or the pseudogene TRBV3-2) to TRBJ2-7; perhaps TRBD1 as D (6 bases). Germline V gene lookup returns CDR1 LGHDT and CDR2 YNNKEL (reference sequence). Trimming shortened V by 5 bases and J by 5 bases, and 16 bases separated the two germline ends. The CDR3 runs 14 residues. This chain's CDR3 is CASSTTGTLDEQYF. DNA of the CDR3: TGTGCCAGCAGCACTACCGGGACACTAGACGAGCAGTACTTC.

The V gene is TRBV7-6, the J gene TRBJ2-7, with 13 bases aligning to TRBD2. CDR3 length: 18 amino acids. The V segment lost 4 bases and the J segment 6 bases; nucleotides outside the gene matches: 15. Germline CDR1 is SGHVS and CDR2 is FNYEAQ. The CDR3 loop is CASSSGLAGLFSYGEQYF. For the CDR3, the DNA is TGTGCCAGCAGCTCGGGACTAGCGGGGTTATTTAGCTACGGCGAGCAGTACTTC.